This TCR beta chain came from a study of CD8 T cells in ankylosing spondylitis. The study's findings and limits: Blood of patients with ankylosing spondylitis appeared to be characterized by a TCR beta motif of eight highly homologous variants. Disease-associated clonotypes exhibited CD8+ identity and were relatively infrequent in peripheral blood. In the blood and synovial fluid of reactive arthritis, some motif variants had been previously reported. As reported, disease-linked clones showed significant enrichment in matched ankylosing spondylitis synovial fluid.

The germline V gene encodes CDR1 MGHRA and CDR2 YSYEKL. V shed 1 base, J shed 4 bases, and the junction held 7 bases outside the gene matches. This CDR3 contains 17 residues. One entry per CDR3 protein results from TCRdb running MiXCR on the 5' RACE reads. The sample has 200,000 to 250,000 distinct CDR3 sequences; around 16% are singletons. Concerning this clonotype: Its specificity is unknown.

V is TRBV4-1 and J is TRBJ1-2; 12 bases are shared with TRBD1. Specimen: blood, either unsorted or a sorted T cell fraction (not recorded which). The receptor was isolated from a male donor with ankylosing spondylitis. CDR3 protein: CASSQAGGQGAGYGYTF. The CDR3 nucleotides read TGCGCCAGCAGCCAAGCGGGGGGACAGGGGGCTGGCTATGGCTACACCTTC.